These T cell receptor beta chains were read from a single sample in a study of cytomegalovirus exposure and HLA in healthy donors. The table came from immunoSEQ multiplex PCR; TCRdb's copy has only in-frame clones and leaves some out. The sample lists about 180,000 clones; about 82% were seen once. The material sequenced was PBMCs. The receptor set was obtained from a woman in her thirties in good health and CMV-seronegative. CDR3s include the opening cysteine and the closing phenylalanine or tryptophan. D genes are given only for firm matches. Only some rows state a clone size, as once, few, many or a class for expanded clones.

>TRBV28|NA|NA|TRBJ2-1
CASSFFSVNEQFF
TGTGCCAGCAGTTTCTTTAGCGTGAATGAGCAGTTCTTC
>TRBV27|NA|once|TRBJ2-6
CASLPSSGANVLTF
TGTGCCAGCCTACCGAGCTCTGGGGCCAACGTCCTGACTTTC
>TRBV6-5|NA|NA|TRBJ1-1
CASSYAGEGSEAFF
TGTGCCAGCAGTTATGCAGGGGAAGGCTCTGAAGCTTTCTTT
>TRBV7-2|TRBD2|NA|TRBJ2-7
CASSYGRGASYEQYF
TGTGCCAGCAGCTACGGGCGGGGGGCTTCCTACGAGCAGTACTTC
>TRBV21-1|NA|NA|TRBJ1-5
CASSREPDRGYSNQPQHF
TGTGCCAGCAGCAGAGAGCCGGACAGGGGTTATAGCAATCAGCCCCAGCATTTT
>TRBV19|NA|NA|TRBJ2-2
CASSMAGTGELFF
TGTGCCAGTAGTATGGCGGGGACCGGGGAGCTGTTTTTT
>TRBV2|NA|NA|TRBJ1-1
CASREYVTHMNTEAFF
TGTGCCAGCAGAGAATATGTTACACACATGAACACTGAAGCTTTCTTT
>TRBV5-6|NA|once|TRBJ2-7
CASSHRQGQLGNEQYF
TGTGCCAGCAGCCACCGGCAGGGCCAGCTGGGAAACGAGCAGTACTTC
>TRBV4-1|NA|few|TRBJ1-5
CASSQEIAGDPFYPQHF
TGCGCCAGCAGCCAAGAAATCGCGGGGGACCCCTTTTATCCCCAGCATTTT
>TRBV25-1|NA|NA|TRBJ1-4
CASSRQSSNEKLFF
TGTGCCAGCAGTAGACAGTCATCTAATGAAAAACTGTTTTTT
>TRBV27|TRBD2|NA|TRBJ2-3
CASRRTSGEDTQYF
TGTGCCAGCAGAAGGACTAGCGGGGAGGATACGCAGTATTTT
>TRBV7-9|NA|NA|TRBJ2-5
CASSLATVQETQYF
TGTGCCAGCAGCTTAGCGACAGTCCAAGAGACCCAGTACTTC
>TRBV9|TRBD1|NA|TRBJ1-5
CASSVGTGADQPQHF
TGTGCCAGCAGCGTAGGGACAGGGGCCGATCAGCCCCAGCATTTT
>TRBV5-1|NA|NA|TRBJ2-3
CASSLGDTTSTDTQYF
TGCGCCAGCAGCTTGGGGGACACGACTAGCACAGATACGCAGTATTTT
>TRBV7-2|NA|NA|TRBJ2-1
CASSPFGGLGFNEQFF
TGTGCCAGCAGCCCGTTCGGTGGCCTGGGCTTCAATGAGCAGTTCTTC
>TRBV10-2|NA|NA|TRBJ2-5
CASSTTGLQETQYF
TGCGCCAGCAGTACGACAGGATTACAAGAGACCCAGTACTTC
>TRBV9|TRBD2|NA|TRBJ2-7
CASSVEGREGQYF
TGTGCCAGCAGCGTAGAGGGCAGGGAGGGTCAGTACTTC
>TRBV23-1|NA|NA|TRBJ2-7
CASSQSSRSGPAGDEQYF
TGCGCCAGCAGTCAATCATCTCGGAGTGGGCCCGCAGGGGACGAGCAGTACTTC
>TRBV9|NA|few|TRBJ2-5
CASSYGSGETQYF
TGTGCCAGCAGCTACGGATCCGGGGAGACCCAGTACTTC
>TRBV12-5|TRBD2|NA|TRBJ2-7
CASGLVEGLAGIYEQYF
TGTGCTAGTGGTTTGGTAGAGGGACTAGCGGGGATTTACGAGCAGTACTTC
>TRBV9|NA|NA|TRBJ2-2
CASSPNTNTGELFF
TGTGCCAGCAGCCCAAATACTAACACCGGGGAGCTGTTTTTT
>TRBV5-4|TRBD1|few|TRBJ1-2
CASSLAGQGVSIRGYTF
TGTGCCAGCAGCTTGGCGGGACAGGGGGTTTCCATCCGAGGCTACACCTTC
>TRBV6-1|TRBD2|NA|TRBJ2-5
CASSDVGRGGQETQYF
TGTGCCAGCAGTGATGTCGGGCGGGGGGGGCAAGAGACCCAGTACTTC
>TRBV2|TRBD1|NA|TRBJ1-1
CASRRDRVGLSEAFF
TGTGCCAGCCGCCGGGACAGGGTCGGTCTTTCTGAAGCTTTCTTT
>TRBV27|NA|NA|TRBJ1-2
CASSLIPPAANYGYTF
TGTGCCAGCAGTCTGATCCCTCCCGCGGCGAACTATGGCTACACCTTC
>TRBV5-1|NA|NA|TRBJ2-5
CASSFEETQYF
TGCGCCAGCAGCTTCGAAGAGACCCAGTACTTC
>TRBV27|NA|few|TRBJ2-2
CASSFPGTGELFF
TGTGCCAGCAGTTTTCCAGGGACCGGGGAGCTGTTTTTT
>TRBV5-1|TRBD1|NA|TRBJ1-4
CASSSKTGTGNEKLFF
TGCGCCAGCAGCTCGAAGACCGGGACAGGGAATGAAAAACTGTTTTTT
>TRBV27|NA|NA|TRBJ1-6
CASSRVANSPLHF
TGTGCCAGCAGCCGGGTCGCTAATTCACCCCTCCACTTT
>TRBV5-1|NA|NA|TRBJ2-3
CASSLAQTDTQYF
TGCGCCAGCAGCTTGGCCCAAACAGATACGCAGTATTTT
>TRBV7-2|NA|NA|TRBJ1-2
CASSPSAGATNYGYTF
TGTGCCAGCAGCCCCAGCGCGGGGGCCACAAACTATGGCTACACCTTC
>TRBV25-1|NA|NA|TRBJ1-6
CASSEFRGLNSPLHF
TGTGCCAGCAGTGAATTTAGAGGGCTTAATTCACCCCTCCACTTT
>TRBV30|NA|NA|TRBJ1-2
CAWSVARQNYGYTF
TGTGCCTGGAGTGTAGCGAGACAGAACTATGGCTACACCTTC
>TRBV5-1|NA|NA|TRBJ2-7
CASSGRDSSYEQYF
TGCGCCAGCAGCGGGCGGGACAGCTCCTACGAGCAGTACTTC
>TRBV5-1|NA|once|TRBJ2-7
CASSLVGQFTYEQYF
TGCGCCAGCAGCTTAGTAGGACAGTTCACCTACGAGCAGTACTTC
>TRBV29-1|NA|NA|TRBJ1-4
CSVARAAGLDEKLFF
TGCAGCGTTGCCCGTGCGGCCGGGTTGGATGAAAAACTGTTTTTT
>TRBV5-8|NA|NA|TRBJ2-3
CASSLETGRTQYF
TGTGCCAGCAGCTTGGAGACAGGGAGGACGCAGTATTTT
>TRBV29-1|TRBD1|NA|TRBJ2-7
CSVAPRGLYEQYF
TGCAGCGTTGCCCCCAGGGGGCTTTACGAGCAGTACTTC
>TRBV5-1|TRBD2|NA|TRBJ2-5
CASSLLSGGPGETQYF
TGCGCCAGCAGCTTGCTTAGCGGGGGGCCAGGGGAGACCCAGTACTTC
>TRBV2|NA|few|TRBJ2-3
CASSAWGSYTDTQYF
TGTGCCAGCAGTGCTTGGGGCAGCTACACAGATACGCAGTATTTT
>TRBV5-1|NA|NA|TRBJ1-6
CASSLESRGRFPLHF
TGCGCCAGCAGCTTGGAGAGCAGGGGAAGGTTCCCCCTCCACTTT
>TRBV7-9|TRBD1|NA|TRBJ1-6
CASSPWTGRGNSPLHF
TGTGCCAGCAGCCCTTGGACAGGACGAGGTAATTCACCCCTCCACTTT